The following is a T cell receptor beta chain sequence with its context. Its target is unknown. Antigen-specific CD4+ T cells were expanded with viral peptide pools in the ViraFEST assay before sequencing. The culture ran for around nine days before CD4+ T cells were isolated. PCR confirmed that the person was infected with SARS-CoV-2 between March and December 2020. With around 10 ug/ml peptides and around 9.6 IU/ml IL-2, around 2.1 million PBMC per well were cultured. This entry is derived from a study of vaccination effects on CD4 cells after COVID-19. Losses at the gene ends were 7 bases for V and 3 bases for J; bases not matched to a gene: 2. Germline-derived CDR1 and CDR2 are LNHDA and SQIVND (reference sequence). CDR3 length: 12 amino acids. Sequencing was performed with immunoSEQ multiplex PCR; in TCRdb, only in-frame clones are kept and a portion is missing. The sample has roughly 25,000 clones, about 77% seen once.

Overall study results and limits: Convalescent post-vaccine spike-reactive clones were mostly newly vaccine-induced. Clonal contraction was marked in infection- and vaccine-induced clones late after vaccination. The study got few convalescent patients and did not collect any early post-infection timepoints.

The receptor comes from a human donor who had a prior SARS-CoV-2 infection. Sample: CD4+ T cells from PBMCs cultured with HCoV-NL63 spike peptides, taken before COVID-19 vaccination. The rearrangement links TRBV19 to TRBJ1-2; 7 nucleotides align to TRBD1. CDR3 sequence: CASITGDYGYTF. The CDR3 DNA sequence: TGTGCCAGTATAACAGGGGACTATGGCTACACCTTC. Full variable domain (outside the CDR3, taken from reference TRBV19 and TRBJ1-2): DGGITQSPKYLFRKEGQNVTLSCEQNLNHDAMYWYRQDPGQGLRLIYYSQIVNDFQKGDIAEGYSVSREKKESFPLTVTSAQKNPTAFYLCASITGDYGYTFGSGTRLTVV.